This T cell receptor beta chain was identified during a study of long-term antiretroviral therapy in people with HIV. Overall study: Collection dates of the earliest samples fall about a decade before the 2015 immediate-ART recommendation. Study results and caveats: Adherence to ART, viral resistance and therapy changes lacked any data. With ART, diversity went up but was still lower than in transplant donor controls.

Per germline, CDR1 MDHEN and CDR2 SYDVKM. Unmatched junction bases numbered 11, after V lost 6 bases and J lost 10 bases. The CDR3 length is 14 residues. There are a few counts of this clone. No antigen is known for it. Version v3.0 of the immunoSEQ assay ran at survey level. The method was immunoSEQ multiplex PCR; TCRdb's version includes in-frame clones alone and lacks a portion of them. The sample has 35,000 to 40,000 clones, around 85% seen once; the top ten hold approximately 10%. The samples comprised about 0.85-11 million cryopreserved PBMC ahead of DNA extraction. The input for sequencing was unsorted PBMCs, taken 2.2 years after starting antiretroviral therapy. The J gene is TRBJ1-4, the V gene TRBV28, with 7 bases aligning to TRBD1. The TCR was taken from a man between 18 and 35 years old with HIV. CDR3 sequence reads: CASSLGQAGGKLFF. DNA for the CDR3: TGTGCCAGCAGCCTCGGACAGGCTGGAGGAAAACTGTTTTTT.